The 18 T cell receptor beta chains listed next were all sequenced from one sample in a study of blood T cell repertoires in COVID-19. Assay: immunoSEQ multiplex PCR; the TCRdb copy retains only in-frame clones and omits some. Here the sample spans approximately 50,000 clones, under 95% being singletons. Sequenced: peripheral blood. The receptors were sampled from a human donor in a cohort sampled during active COVID-19.

CDR3 amino acids: CASSEGQPEQYF. The CDR3 region has the DNA TGTGCCAGCAGTGAAGGACAGCCCGAGCAGTACTTC. V is TRBV6-1 and J is TRBJ2-7; tentative D call: TRBD1 (5 bases). Germline CDR1 is MNHNS and CDR2 is SASEGT. The CDR3 length is 12 residues. V lost 1 base and J lost 6, with 7 bases in between.

The V call is TRBV4-1, the J call TRBJ2-2; 7 nucleotides agree with TRBD1. There are 16 residues in the CDR3. Germline V gene lookup returns CDR1 MGHRA and CDR2 YSYEKL. Trimming at V came to 4 bases and at J to 5 bases, leaving 10 bases not matched to a gene. CDR3 amino acids: CASSRGGVVATGELFF. In nucleotides, the CDR3 is TGCGCCAGCAGCCGAGGGGGCGTAGTCGCTACCGGGGAGCTGTTTTTT.

The chain is built from TRBV13 and TRBJ1-1, with no clear D. V was cut by 2 bases and J by 5 bases, with 12 bases left in between. There are 14 residues in the CDR3. Germline V gene data show CDR1 as PRHDT and CDR2 as FYEKMQ (reference sequence). The DNA of the CDR3 is TGTGCCAGCAGCTTAATGTTCGGTGTAACTGAAGCTTTCTTT. Its protein product is CASSLMFGVTEAFF.

By share, this clone ranks as medium-sized (0.01 to 0.1%). V usage is TRBV6-5 and J usage is TRBJ2-1; 7 bases fit TRBD2. The CDR3 is 15 residues long. Germline CDR1 MNHEY, CDR2 SVGAGI. V was pared by 3 bases and J by 4 bases, with 6 bases of the junction left unmatched. CDR3 region: CASSYATSEYNEQFF. CDR3 DNA: TGTGCCAGCAGTTATGCCACTAGCGAATACAATGAGCAGTTCTTC.

V and J are TRBV2 and TRBJ2-7; 10 bases are a match to TRBD2. This CDR3 spans 14 amino acids. Germline V lookup: CDR1 SNHLY, CDR2 FYNNEI. The ends lost 6 bases at V and 3 bases at J; junction bases unmatched: 5. CDR3 DNA: TGTGCCAGCAGATGGACTAGCGGAGACTACGAGCAGTACTTC. This gives the protein CASRWTSGDYEQYF. Combining the CDR3 with reference TRBV2 and TRBJ2-7 gives the whole variable domain EPEVTQTPSHQVTQMGQEVILRCVPISNHLYFYWYRQILGQKVEFLVSFYNNEISEKSEIFDDQFSVERPDGSNFTLKIRSTKLEDSAMYFCASRWTSGDYEQYFGPGTRLTVT.

The J gene is TRBJ2-1, the V gene TRBV29-1; 16 bases fit TRBD2. Germline loops: CDR1 SQVTM, CDR2 ANQGSEA. CDR3 length: 18 amino acids. J gave up 6 bases and V 6 bases, and 14 bases lay outside the gene matches. The CDR3 loop reads CSVLGAPGLAGGPNEQFF. The CDR3, as DNA: TGCAGCGTCCTCGGTGCACCGGGACTAGCGGGAGGGCCCAATGAGCAGTTCTTC.

The chain is built from TRBV9 and TRBJ2-1; 8 bases fit TRBD1. The germline V gene encodes CDR1 SGDLS and CDR2 YYNGEE. Trimming cost V 3 bases and J 3 bases; bases outside gene matches: 5. The CDR3 runs 15 residues. The CDR3 reads CASSADRVSYNEQFF. The CDR3 nucleotides read TGTGCCAGCAGCGCGGACAGGGTCAGCTACAATGAGCAGTTCTTC.

This chain uses TRBV5-1 with TRBJ2-7, with 10 positions matching TRBD1. This CDR3 spans 14 amino acids. Germline CDR1 SGHRS, CDR2 YFSETQ. V lost 0 bases, J lost 4 bases, and 1 base stayed unmatched. The CDR3 nucleotides read TGCGCCAGCAGCTTGGGGACAGGGGGATACGAGCAGTACTTC. It specifies CASSLGTGGYEQYF.

The V and J genes are TRBV28 and TRBJ2-7; 13 nucleotides match TRBD2. The CDR3 totals 15 residues. CDR1 MDHEN and CDR2 SYDVKM come from the germline V gene. With 8 bases clipped from V and 7 bases from J, the junction kept 11 bases outside the gene matches. CDR3 amino acids: CASCHWTSGSWEQYF. The DNA of the CDR3 is TGTGCCAGCTGTCATTGGACTAGCGGGAGTTGGGAGCAGTACTTC.

CDR3 in DNA: TGCGCCAGCAGCTTGGCCCCAGGGACAGGGATTGTGGCTGGAAACACCATATATTTT. Encoded protein: CASSLAPGTGIVAGNTIYF. The chain carries TRBV5-1 and TRBJ1-3; 9 positions agree with TRBD1. Germline V gene lookup returns CDR1 SGHRS and CDR2 YFSETQ. CDR3 length equals 19 residues. V trimming: 0 bases; J trimming: 2 bases; junction bases outside the gene matches: 12.

A few counts support this clone. The CDR3 region has the DNA TGTGCCAGCAGGCTAGCGGACCTGAACACCGGGGAGCTGTTTTTT. As protein: CASRLADLNTGELFF. The V call is TRBV7-6, the J call TRBJ2-2; TRBD2 matches 7 bases. Trimming removed 6 bases from V and 1 base from J; junction bases left unmatched: 5. The CDR3 is 15 residues long. CDR1 is SGHVS and CDR2 is FNYEAQ in the germline V gene. Full variable domain (remainder filled in from reference TRBV7-6 and TRBJ2-2): GAGVSQSPRYKVTKRGQDVALRCDPISGHVSLYWYRQALGQGPEFLTYFNYEAQQDKSGLPNDRFSAERPEGSISTLTIQRTEQRDSAMYRCASRLADLNTGELFFGEGSRLTVL.

The chain joins TRBV10-3 to TRBJ1-2, with 9 bases matching TRBD1. Germline V CDR1 and CDR2: ENHRY, SYGVKD. Unmatched junction bases numbered 5, after V lost 6 bases and J lost 6 bases. This CDR3 has 13 residues. The chain's CDR3 is CAISKGQGDGYTF. The CDR3 DNA reads TGTGCCATCAGCAAGGGACAGGGAGATGGCTACACCTTC.

This chain uses TRBV7-2 with TRBJ1-5; a possible D gene is TRBD1 (6 bases). This CDR3 comprises 16 residues. Trimming left V 4 bases short and J 0 bases short, with 13 bases between. Per germline, CDR1 SGHTA and CDR2 FQGNSA. In DNA, the CDR3 is TGTGCCAGCAGCTCCGCCGGGACACCTAGCAATCAGCCCCAGCATTTT. Translation: CASSSAGTPSNQPQHF.

The CDR3 DNA reads as TGTGCCAGCAGCCCGCCGCCAGGGTTGGACGAGCAGTACTTC. Translated: CASSPPPGLDEQYF. This sequence joins TRBV2 and TRBJ2-7, with D possibly TRBD1 on 5 matching bases. V lost 6 bases and J 5 bases, leaving 17 bases between the germline ends. This CDR3 has 14 residues. The germline CDR1 and CDR2 sequences are SNHLY and FYNNEI.

The chain employs TRBV29-1 and TRBJ2-7; TRBD2 agrees at 10 bases. J gave up 7 bases and V 6 bases, and 9 bases lay outside the gene matches. Per germline, CDR1 SQVTM and CDR2 ANQGSEA. This CDR3 region has 13 residues. DNA for the CDR3: TGCAGCGTCGGGACTAGCGTGCCTGGGGAGCAGTACTTC. Translated, it gives CSVGTSVPGEQYF.

V usage is TRBV9 and J usage is TRBJ2-2; D is perhaps TRBD1 (5 bases). The germline V gene encodes CDR1 SGDLS and CDR2 YYNGEE. The CDR3 loop spans 14 amino acids. Trimming pared 0 bases from V and 4 bases from J, leaving 7 bases between. In DNA, the CDR3 is TGTGCCAGCAGCGTAGAGGGGTTCACCGGGGAGCTGTTTTTT. This encodes CASSVEGFTGELFF.

The chain uses TRBV18 and TRBJ1-1; D may be TRBD1 (6 bases). This CDR3 is 12 amino acids long. Per germline, CDR1 KGHSH and CDR2 LQKENI. V lost 6 bases and J 10 bases, leaving 15 bases between the germline ends. This CDR3 is CASSRGGAGAFF. CDR3 coding DNA: TGTGCCAGCTCTAGAGGGGGGGCTGGAGCTTTCTTT.

V is TRBV19 and J is TRBJ2-1; TRBD1 is a possible D gene (6 bases). With 1 base removed from V and 5 bases from J, the gap between germline ends came to 12 bases. The germline V gene has CDR1 LNHDA and CDR2 SQIVND (reference sequence). The CDR3 length is 15 residues. This CDR3 reads CASSIAGVPHNEQFF. The CDR3 DNA sequence: TGTGCCAGTAGTATAGCAGGGGTTCCTCACAATGAGCAGTTCTTC.